The entry below gives a single T cell receptor beta chain sequence along with its context. Antigen: not known. The CDR3 contains 18 residues. Germline assignment: CDR1 SGHDT and CDR2 YYEEEE. Trimming took 9 bases from V and 1 from J; bases not matched to a gene: 19. Treatment denoted: around 19 received Ad26.COV2.S at low or high dose, single or two shots; roughly five received placebo; per-sample allocation not given. At day 63 after the first vaccine or placebo injection, samples were drawn. The shot given was an Ad26 vector that makes Wuhan-strain SARS-CoV-2 spike. Method: immunoSEQ multiplex PCR; TCRdb's copy keeps in-frame clones and lacks some. The sample carries a few hundred thousand clones, roughly 87% recorded once. This record comes from a study of Ad26.COV2.S vaccination and SARS-CoV-2 variants. Study summary: Ad26.COV2.S, an intramuscular injection, was given once or twice 56 days apart. General study points: Responses of spike-specific T cells (both CD8+ and CD4+) reportedly showed substantial breadth after vaccination.

The chain employs TRBV5-6 and TRBJ1-1; 9 nucleotides match TRBD1. This sample comprised peripheral blood, obtained in a trial of Ad26.COV2.S vaccine versus placebo. The source is a person aged 18-60 years who received the Ad26.COV2.S COVID-19 vaccine or a placebo. CDR3 protein: CAKTVTGGAPRRNTEAFF. CDR3 nucleotides: TGTGCCAAAACAGTAACAGGGGGCGCCCCTCGACGGAACACTGAAGCTTTCTTT.